The 16 T cell receptor beta chains below were found in one sample sequenced in a study of blood T cell repertoires in COVID-19 (dated by TCRdb to 2018 to 2020). Library preparation used the immunoSEQ multiplex PCR assay. As stored in TCRdb, this immuneACCESS dataset retains in-frame rearrangements with V and J assigned. A fraction of the clones does not appear; measured against another copy, unresolved V genes explain less than half of the discrepancy, and the remainder lacks a known reason. For this sample there are about 100,000 clones; 79% appear just once. 15% to 20% of the sample is held by the ten biggest clonotypes. Sequencing was carried out using peripheral blood. The receptors were gathered from a woman over 75 with active or convalescent COVID-19.

The V call is TRBV2, the J call TRBJ1-2; TRBD1 aligns across 7 bases. Germline lookup yields CDR1 SNHLY and CDR2 FYNNEI. This CDR3 is 14 amino acids long. With 2 bases clipped from V and 6 bases from J, the junction kept 6 bases outside the gene matches. The CDR3 region is CASSEQGGFDGYTF. CDR3 bases: TGTGCCAGCAGTGAACAGGGGGGATTTGATGGCTACACCTTC.

The V and J genes are TRBV6-2 or TRBV6-3 and TRBJ1-1; TRBD1 matches 7 bases. Germline assignment: CDR1 MNHEY and CDR2 SVGEGT. The length of the CDR3 is 16 residues. Trimming took 5 bases from V and 0 from J; bases not matched to a gene: 9. CDR3 sequence reads: CASSPRDSFLNTEAFF. For the CDR3, the DNA is TGTGCCAGCAGTCCCCGGGACAGCTTTCTGAACACTGAAGCTTTCTTT.

The chain is built from TRBV6-2 or TRBV6-3 and TRBJ1-1, with 9 bases matching TRBD1. V shed 0 bases, J shed 4 bases, and the junction held 12 bases outside the gene matches. CDR3 length: 18 residues. Germline values: CDR1 MNHEY, CDR2 SVGEGT. The CDR3 reads CASSYSRGTGLFSTEAFF. In nucleotides, the CDR3 is TGTGCCAGCAGTTACTCGAGGGGGACAGGGTTGTTTTCCACTGAAGCTTTCTTT.

This chain connects TRBV6-5 to TRBJ1-6; D possibly corresponds to TRBD1 (6 bases). Looked up from germline, CDR1 is MNHEY and CDR2 is SVGAGI. Trimming removed 7 bases from V and 2 bases from J, with 12 bases in between. CDR3 size: 15 residues. The CDR3 region is CASTQDRAYNSPLHF. CDR3 coding DNA: TGTGCCAGCACTCAGGACAGAGCCTATAATTCACCCCTCCACTTT.

This sequence joins TRBV28 and TRBJ2-3; D is possibly TRBD2 (5 bases). V gave up 3 bases and J gave up 2 bases, with 9 bases separating them. The CDR3 is 14 amino acids. Germline loops: CDR1 MDHEN, CDR2 SYDVKM. CDR3 loop: CASSFSGSTDTQYF. In DNA, the CDR3 is TGTGCCAGCAGTTTCAGCGGATCCACAGATACGCAGTATTTT.

This clone has only one observation. The chain is built from TRBV9 and TRBJ2-6, with 7 bases fitting TRBD2. This CDR3 comprises 15 residues. Germline trimming cut 0 bases from V and 3 bases from J; bases unmatched to any gene: 0. CDR1 is SGDLS, CDR2 YYNGEE, per germline. The CDR3 bases are TGTGCCAGCAGCGTAGCGGGGGGTGGGGCCAACGTCCTGACTTTC. Its translation is CASSVAGGGANVLTF.

The chain recombines TRBV28 with TRBJ1-5; TRBD1 matches 10 bases. Germline loops: CDR1 MDHEN, CDR2 SYDVKM. The J segment lost 3 bases and the V segment lost 3 bases, leaving 8 bases of the junction unmatched. The CDR3 sequence is 17 residues long. The CDR3 reads CASSLVTGGWTNQPQHF. The CDR3, as DNA: TGTGCCAGCAGTTTGGTGACAGGGGGCTGGACCAATCAGCCCCAGCATTTT.

The chain joins TRBV28 to TRBJ2-7; TRBD2 agrees at 8 bases. With 3 bases clipped from V and 1 base from J, the junction kept 8 bases outside the gene matches. This CDR3 is 16 amino acids long. CDR1 MDHEN and CDR2 SYDVKM come from the germline V gene. CDR3 sequence (DNA): TGTGCCAGCAGTTTTGAGCGGGGGCGAACATCCTACGAGCAGTACTTC. Translated: CASSFERGRTSYEQYF. The complete variable domain, with remaining parts taken from reference TRBV28 and TRBJ2-7, reads DVKVTQSSRYLVKRTGEKVFLECVQDMDHENMFWYRQDPGLGLRLIYFSYDVKMKEKGDIPEGYSVSREKKERFSLILESASTNQTSMYLCASSFERGRTSYEQYFGPGTRLTVT.

J is TRBJ2-7 and V is TRBV7-9; TRBD2 might be the D (5 bases). Trimming stripped 0 bases from V and 2 bases from J, with 20 bases between. CDR1 is SEHNR, CDR2 FQNEAQ, per germline (reference sequence). The CDR3 length is 18 residues. CDR3 residues: CASSLALPGELLPYEQYF. The CDR3 DNA follows: TGTGCCAGCAGCTTAGCGCTTCCCGGGGAGCTTCTGCCCTACGAGCAGTACTTC.

The V gene is TRBV25-1, the J gene TRBJ2-1, with TRBD1 as a possible D gene (6 bases). The V end was cut by 1 base, the J end by 7 bases, with 11 bases between. There are 14 residues in the CDR3. Germline loops: CDR1 MGHDK, CDR2 SYGVNS. CDR3 amino acids: CASSESQGRNEQFF. CDR3 nucleotides: TGTGCCAGCAGTGAATCCCAGGGGAGAAATGAGCAGTTCTTC. The full variable domain, its missing parts supplied by reference TRBV25-1 and TRBJ2-1, is EADIYQTPRYLVIGTGKKITLECSQTMGHDKMYWYQQDPGMELHLIHYSYGVNSTEKGDLSSESTVSRIRTEHFPLTLESARPSHTSQYLCASSESQGRNEQFFGPGTRLTVL.

The chain employs TRBV19 and TRBJ1-2; the match to TRBD1 covers 8 bases. The CDR3 has 17 residues. The V and J ends lost 5 bases and 0 bases, in that order; junction bases with no gene match: 11. Looked up from germline, CDR1 is LNHDA and CDR2 is SQIVND (reference sequence). CDR3 nucleotides: TGTGCCAGTAGTGTCGCAACAGGGGGATCTTCTAACTATGGCTACACCTTC. It is translated as CASSVATGGSSNYGYTF.

This chain joins TRBV12-3 or TRBV12-4 and TRBJ1-1; TRBD1 is a possible D gene (5 bases). Trimming pared 6 bases from V and 9 bases from J, leaving 17 bases between. The CDR3 extends over 13 amino acids. CDR3: CASSLPAEGQAFF. CDR3 nucleotides: TGTGCCAGCAGCCTCCCGGCGGAGGGACAAGCTTTCTTT.

The V and J genes are TRBV7-2 and TRBJ2-1; TRBD1 aligns across 8 bases. The CDR3 runs 14 residues. The junction had 5 bases not matched to a gene; V was cut back by 3 bases and J by 7 bases. Germline V lookup: CDR1 SGHTA, CDR2 FQGNSA. The CDR3 here is CASSFGQGANEQFF. The CDR3 bases are TGTGCCAGCAGCTTCGGGCAGGGGGCGAATGAGCAGTTCTTC.

The rearrangement links TRBV11-2 to TRBJ2-7; tentative D call: TRBD2 (6 bases). Germline V CDR1 and CDR2: SGHAT, FQNNGV. Trimming shortened V by 3 bases and J by 4 bases, and 19 bases separated the two germline ends. This CDR3 region has 16 residues. The CDR3: CASSFGSSAIPYEQYF. The CDR3 region has the DNA TGTGCCAGCAGCTTTGGGTCTAGCGCGATACCTTACGAGCAGTACTTC.

The rearrangement uses TRBV11-3 and TRBJ2-7, with a tentative D call TRBD1 (6 bases). Germline loops: CDR1 SGHNT, CDR2 YENEEA. Trimming pared 5 bases from V and 3 bases from J, leaving 20 bases between. The CDR3 consists of 16 residues. CDR3 loop: CASSQGPGNHLYEQYF. The CDR3 nucleotides read TGTGCCAGCAGCCAGGGGCCCGGAAACCATCTCTACGAGCAGTACTTC.

The V and J genes are TRBV7-9 and TRBJ1-2; 8 bases align to TRBD1. Per germline, CDR1 SEHNR and CDR2 FQNEAQ (reference sequence). V was clipped by 2 bases and J by 3 bases; unmatched bases: 5. The CDR3 runs to 15 residues. The CDR3 DNA reads as TGTGCCAGCAGCTTACAGGGGGCGGTGGACTATGGCTACACCTTC. It encodes CASSLQGAVDYGYTF.